Detailed here is one TCR beta chain. As yet, its antigen is unknown. Here immunoSEQ multiplex PCR was the method, and the copy in TCRdb shows in-frame clones only, minus some. Among 130,000 or so clones, about 93% were seen once, and the ten largest hold roughly 5.6%. These data belong to a study of T cell responses to AZD1222 COVID-19 vaccine. General study results and limits: At baseline, just six AZD1222 recipients tested seropositive. Spike-spanning, vaccine-associated CD4 TCRs were dominant at 160-218 and 743-854.

The sample was peripheral blood, taken on day 0 of AZD1222 vaccination. The sequence was obtained from an adult in good health.

The CDR3 bases are TGTGCCAGCAGCCGCGCTAGCGGGATGAACACCGGGGAGCTGTTTTTT. Translation: CASSRASGMNTGELFF. The V call is TRBV3-1 (or the pseudogene TRBV3-2), the J call TRBJ2-2; 9 nucleotides agree with TRBD2. J gave up 1 base and V 4 bases, and 4 bases lay outside the gene matches. The V gene's germline CDR1 is LGHDT and CDR2 YNNKEL (reference sequence). This CDR3 region has 16 residues.